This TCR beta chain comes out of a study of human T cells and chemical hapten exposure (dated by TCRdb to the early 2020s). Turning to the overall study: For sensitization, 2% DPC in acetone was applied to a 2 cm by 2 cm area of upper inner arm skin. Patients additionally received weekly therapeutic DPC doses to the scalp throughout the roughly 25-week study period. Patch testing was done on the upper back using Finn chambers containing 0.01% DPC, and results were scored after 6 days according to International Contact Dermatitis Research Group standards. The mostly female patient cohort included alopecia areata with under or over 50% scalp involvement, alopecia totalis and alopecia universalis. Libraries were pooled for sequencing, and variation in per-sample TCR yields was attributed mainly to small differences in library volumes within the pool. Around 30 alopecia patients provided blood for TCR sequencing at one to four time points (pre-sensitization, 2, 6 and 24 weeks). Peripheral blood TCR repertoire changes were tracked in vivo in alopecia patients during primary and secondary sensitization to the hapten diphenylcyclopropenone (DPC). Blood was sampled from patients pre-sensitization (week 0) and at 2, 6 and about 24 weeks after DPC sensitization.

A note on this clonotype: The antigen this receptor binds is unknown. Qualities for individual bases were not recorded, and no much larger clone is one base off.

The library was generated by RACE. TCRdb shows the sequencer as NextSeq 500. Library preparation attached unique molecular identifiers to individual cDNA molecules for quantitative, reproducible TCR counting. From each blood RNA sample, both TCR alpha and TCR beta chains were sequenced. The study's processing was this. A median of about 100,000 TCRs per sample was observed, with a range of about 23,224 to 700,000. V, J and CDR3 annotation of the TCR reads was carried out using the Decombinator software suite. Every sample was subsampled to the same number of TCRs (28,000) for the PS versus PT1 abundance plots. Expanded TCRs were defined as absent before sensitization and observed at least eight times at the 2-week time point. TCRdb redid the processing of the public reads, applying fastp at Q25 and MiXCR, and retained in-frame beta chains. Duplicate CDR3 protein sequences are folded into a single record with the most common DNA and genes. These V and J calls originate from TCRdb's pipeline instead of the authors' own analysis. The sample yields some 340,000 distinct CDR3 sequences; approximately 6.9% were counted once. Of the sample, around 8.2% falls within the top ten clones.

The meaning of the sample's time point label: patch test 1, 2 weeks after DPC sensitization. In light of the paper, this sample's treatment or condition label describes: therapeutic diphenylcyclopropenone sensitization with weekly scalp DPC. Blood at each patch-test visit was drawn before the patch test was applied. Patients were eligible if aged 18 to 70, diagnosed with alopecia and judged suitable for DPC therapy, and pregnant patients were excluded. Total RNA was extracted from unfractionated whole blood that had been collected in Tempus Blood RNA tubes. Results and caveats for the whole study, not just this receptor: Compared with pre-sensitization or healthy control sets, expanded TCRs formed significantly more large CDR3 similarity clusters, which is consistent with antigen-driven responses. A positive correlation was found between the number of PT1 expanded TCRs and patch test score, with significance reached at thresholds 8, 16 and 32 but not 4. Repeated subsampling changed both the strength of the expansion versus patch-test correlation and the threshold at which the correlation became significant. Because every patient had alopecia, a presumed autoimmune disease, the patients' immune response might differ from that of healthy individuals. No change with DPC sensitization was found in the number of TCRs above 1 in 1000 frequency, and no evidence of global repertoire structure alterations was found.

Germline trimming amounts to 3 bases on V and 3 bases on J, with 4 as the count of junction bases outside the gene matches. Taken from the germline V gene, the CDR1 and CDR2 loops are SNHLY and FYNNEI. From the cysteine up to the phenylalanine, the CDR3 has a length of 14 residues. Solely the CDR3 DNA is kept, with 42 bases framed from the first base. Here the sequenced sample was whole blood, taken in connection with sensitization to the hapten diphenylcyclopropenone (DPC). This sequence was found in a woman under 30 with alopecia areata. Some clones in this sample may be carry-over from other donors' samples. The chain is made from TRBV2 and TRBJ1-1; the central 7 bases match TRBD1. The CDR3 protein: CASSEADRDTEAFF. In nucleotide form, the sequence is TGTGCCAGCAGTGAGGCCGACAGGGACACTGAAGCTTTCTTT.